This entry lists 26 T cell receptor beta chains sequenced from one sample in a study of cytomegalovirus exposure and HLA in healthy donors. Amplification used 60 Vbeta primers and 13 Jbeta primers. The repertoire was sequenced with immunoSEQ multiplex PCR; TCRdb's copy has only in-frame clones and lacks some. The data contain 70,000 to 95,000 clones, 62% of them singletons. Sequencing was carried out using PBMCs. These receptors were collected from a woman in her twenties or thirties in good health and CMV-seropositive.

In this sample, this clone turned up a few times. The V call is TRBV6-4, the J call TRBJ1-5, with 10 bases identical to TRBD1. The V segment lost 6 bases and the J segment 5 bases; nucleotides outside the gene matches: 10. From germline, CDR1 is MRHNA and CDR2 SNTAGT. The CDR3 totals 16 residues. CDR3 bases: TGTGCCAGCAGGGGGACAGGGGTAAAGGACCATCAGCCCCAGCATTTT. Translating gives CASRGTGVKDHQPQHF.

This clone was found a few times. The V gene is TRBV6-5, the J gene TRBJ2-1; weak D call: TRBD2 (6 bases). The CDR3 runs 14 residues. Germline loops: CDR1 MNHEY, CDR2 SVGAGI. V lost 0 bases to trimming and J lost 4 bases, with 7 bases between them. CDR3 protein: CASSYSGGYNEQFF. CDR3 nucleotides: TGTGCCAGCAGTTACTCCGGGGGATACAATGAGCAGTTCTTC.

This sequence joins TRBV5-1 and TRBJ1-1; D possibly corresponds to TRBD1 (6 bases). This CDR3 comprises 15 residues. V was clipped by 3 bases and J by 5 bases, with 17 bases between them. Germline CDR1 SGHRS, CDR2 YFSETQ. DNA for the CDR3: TGCGCCAGCAGCTCCACAACAGGGTACGTGACTGAAGCTTTCTTT. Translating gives CASSSTTGYVTEAFF.

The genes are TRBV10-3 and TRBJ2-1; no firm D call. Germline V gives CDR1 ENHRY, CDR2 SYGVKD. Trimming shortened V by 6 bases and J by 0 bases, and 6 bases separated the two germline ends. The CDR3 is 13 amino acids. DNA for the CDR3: TGTGCCATCAGCCCTAGCTCCTACAATGAGCAGTTCTTC. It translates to CAISPSSYNEQFF.

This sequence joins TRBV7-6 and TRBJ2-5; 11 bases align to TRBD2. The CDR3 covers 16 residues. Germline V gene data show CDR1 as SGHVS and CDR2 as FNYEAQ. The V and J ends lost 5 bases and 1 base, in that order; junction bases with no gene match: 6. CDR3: CASSQNSGGVQETQYF. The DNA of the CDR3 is TGTGCCAGCAGCCAAAATAGCGGGGGGGTCCAAGAGACCCAGTACTTC.

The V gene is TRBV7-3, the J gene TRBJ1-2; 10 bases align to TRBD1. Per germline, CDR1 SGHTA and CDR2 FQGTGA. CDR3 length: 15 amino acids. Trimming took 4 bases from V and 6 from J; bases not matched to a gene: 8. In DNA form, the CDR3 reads TGTGCCAGCAGCTCTAGACAGGGGGCCGTGGATGGCTACACCTTC. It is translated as CASSSRQGAVDGYTF. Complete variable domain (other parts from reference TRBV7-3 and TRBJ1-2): GAGVSQTPSNKVTEKGKYVELRCDPISGHTALYWYRQSLGQGPEFLIYFQGTGAADDSGLPNDRFFAVRPEGSVSTLKIQRTERGDSAVYLCASSSRQGAVDGYTFGSGTRLTVV.

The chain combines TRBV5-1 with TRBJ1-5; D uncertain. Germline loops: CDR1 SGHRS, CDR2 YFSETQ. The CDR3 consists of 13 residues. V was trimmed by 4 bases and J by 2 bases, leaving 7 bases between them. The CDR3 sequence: CASSLQGNQPQHF. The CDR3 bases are TGCGCCAGCAGCCTCCAGGGCAATCAGCCCCAGCATTTT.

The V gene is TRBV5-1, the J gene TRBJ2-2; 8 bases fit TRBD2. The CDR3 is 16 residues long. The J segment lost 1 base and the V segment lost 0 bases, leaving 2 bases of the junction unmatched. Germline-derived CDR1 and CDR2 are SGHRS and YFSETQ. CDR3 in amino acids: CASSLGTSLNTGELFF. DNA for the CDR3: TGCGCCAGCAGCTTGGGGACTAGCTTGAACACCGGGGAGCTGTTTTTT. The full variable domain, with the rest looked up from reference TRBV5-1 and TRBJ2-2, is KAGVTQTPRYLIKTRGQQVTLSCSPISGHRSVSWYQQTPGQGLQFLFEYFSETQRNKGNFPGRFSGRQFSNSRSEMNVSTLELGDSALYLCASSLGTSLNTGELFFGEGSRLTVL.

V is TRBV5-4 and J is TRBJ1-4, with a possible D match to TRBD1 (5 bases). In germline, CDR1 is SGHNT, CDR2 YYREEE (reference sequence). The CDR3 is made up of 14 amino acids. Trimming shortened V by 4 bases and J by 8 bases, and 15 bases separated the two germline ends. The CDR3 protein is CASSVDGAGEKLFF. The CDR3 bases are TGTGCCAGCAGCGTGGACGGGGCGGGAGAAAAACTGTTTTTT.

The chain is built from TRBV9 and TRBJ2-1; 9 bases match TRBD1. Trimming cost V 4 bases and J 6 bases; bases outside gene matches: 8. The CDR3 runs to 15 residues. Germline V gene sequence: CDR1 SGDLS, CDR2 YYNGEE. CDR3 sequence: CASSSTGQGSNEQFF. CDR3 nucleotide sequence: TGTGCCAGCAGCTCGACGGGACAGGGTTCCAATGAGCAGTTCTTC.

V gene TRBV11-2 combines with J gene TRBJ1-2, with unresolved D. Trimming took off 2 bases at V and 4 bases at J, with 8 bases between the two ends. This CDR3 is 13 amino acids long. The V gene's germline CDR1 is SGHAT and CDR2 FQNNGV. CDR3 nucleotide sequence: TGTGCCAGCAGCTTATCTTACAGCTATGGCTACACCTTC. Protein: CASSLSYSYGYTF. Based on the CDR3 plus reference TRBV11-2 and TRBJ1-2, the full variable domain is EAGVAQSPRYKIIEKRQSVAFWCNPISGHATLYWYQQILGQGPKLLIQFQNNGVVDDSQLPKDRFSAERLKGVDSTLKIQPAKLEDSAVYLCASSLSYSYGYTFGSGTRLTVV.

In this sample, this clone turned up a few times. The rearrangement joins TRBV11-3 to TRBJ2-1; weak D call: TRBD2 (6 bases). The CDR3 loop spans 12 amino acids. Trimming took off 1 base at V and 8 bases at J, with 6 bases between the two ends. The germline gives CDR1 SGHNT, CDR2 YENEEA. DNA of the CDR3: TGTGCCAGCAGCTTAGGGGACTATGAGCAGTTCTTC. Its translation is CASSLGDYEQFF. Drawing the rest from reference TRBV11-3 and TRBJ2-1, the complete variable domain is EAGVVQSPRYKIIEKKQPVAFWCNPISGHNTLYWYLQNLGQGPELLIRYENEEAVDDSQLPKDRFSAERLKGVDSTLKIQPAELGDSAVYLCASSLGDYEQFFGPGTRLTVL.

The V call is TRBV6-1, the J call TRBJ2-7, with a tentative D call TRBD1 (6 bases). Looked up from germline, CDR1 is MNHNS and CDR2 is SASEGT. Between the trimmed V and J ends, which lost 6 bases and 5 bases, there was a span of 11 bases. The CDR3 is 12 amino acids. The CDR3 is CASRGTPDEQYF. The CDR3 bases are TGTGCCAGCAGGGGGACACCCGACGAGCAGTACTTC.

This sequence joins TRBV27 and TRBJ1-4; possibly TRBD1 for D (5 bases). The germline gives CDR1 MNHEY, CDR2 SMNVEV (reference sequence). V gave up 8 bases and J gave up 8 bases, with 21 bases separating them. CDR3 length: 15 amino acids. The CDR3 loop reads CASARGGLVKEKLFF. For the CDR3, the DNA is TGTGCCAGCGCCCGGGGGGGGTTGGTGAAAGAAAAACTGTTTTTT.

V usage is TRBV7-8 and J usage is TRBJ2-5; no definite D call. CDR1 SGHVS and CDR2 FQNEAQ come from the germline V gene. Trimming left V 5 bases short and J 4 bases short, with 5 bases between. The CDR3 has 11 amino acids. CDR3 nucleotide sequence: TGTGCCAGCAGCCCCATAGAGACCCAGTACTTC. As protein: CASSPIETQYF.

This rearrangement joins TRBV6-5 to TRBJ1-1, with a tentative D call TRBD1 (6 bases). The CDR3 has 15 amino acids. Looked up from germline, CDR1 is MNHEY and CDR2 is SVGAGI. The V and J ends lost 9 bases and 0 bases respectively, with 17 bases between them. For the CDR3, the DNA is TGTGCCAGTAGACGGCCCTGGGGGCTGAACACTGAAGCTTTCTTT. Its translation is CASRRPWGLNTEAFF.

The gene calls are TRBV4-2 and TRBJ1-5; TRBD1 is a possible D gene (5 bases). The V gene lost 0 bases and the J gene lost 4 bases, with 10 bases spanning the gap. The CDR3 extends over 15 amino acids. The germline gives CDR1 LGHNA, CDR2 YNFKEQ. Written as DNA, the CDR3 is TGTGCCAGCAGCCAAGATGATGGGGGGAATCAGCCCCAGCATTTT. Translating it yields CASSQDDGGNQPQHF.

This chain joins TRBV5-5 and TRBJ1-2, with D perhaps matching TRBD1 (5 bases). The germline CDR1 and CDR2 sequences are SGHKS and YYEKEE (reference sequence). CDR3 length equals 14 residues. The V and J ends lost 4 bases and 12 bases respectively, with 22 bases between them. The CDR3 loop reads CASSPTSDTQGHTF. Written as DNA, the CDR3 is TGTGCCAGCAGCCCCACCTCGGACACTCAAGGCCACACCTTC.

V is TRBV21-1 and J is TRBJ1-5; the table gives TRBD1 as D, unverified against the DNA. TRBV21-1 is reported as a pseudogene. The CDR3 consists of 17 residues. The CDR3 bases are TGTGCCAGCAGCCACCGGGACAGGGGGTTTGGTAATCAGCCCCAGCATTTT. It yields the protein CASSHRDRGFGNQPQHF.

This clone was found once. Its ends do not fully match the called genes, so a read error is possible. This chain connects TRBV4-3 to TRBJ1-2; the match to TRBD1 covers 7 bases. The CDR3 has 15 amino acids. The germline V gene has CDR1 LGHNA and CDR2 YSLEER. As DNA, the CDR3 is TGCGCCAGCAGCGTTACAGGGGAAAGGAGCTATGGCTACCCCTTC. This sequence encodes CASSVTGERSYGYPF.

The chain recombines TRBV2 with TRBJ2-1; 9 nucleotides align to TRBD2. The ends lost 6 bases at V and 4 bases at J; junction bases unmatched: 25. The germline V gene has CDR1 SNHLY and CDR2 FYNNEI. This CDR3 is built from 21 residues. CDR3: CASSDTRTGLATHRTYNEQFF. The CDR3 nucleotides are TGTGCCAGCAGCGACACCCGTACCGGACTAGCGACCCATAGAACATACAATGAGCAGTTCTTC.

The CDR3 DNA is TGTGCCACCAGGAGATACAGGGGTTCCTACGAGCAGTACTTC. This encodes CATRRYRGSYEQYF. This chain uses TRBV15 with TRBJ2-5; TRBD1 agrees at 7 bases. Judging by the DNA end, TRBJ2-7 fits better; the J call may be wrong. Per germline, CDR1 LNHNV and CDR2 YYDKDF (reference sequence). The CDR3 totals 14 residues.

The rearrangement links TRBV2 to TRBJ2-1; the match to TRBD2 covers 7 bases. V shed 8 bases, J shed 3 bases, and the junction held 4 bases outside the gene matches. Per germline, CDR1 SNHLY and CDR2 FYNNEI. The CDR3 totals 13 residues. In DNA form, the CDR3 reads TGTGCCAGCGCCCGGGACTACTACAATGAGCAGTTCTTC. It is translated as CASARDYYNEQFF.

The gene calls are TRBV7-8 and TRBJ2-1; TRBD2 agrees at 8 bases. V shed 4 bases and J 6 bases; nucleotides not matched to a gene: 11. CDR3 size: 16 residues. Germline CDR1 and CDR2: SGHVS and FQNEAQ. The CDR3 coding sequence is TGTGCCAGCAGCTCTTCAGAGCGGGAGCCCGGCAATGAGCAGTTCTTC. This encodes CASSSSEREPGNEQFF.

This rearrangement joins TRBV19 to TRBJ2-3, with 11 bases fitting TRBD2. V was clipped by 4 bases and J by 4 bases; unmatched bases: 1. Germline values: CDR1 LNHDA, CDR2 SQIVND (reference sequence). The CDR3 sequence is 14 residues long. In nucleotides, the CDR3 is TGTGCCAGTAGTACTAGCGGGGGGCCAGATACGCAGTATTTT. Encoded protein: CASSTSGGPDTQYF.

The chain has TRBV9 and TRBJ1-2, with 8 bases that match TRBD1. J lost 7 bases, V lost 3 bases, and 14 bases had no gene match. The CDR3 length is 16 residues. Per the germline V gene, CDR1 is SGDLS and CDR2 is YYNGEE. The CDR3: CASSGGQARVSGGYTF. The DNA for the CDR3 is TGTGCCAGCAGCGGGGGACAGGCAAGGGTTTCTGGTGGCTACACCTTC.